The 29 T cell receptor beta chains below all came from one sample that was sequenced in a study of blood T cell repertoires in COVID-19. This table comes from immunoSEQ multiplex PCR, and its TCRdb copy is limited to in-frame clones, with some not included. Among about 160,000 clones listed, 70% to 85% were seen once. The material sequenced was peripheral blood. The receptors stem from a woman of 80 years or more with acute or convalescent COVID-19.

In its sample, this clone was seen a few times. This chain joins TRBV11-2 and TRBJ2-1; D might be TRBD2 (5 bases). Germline assignment: CDR1 SGHAT and CDR2 FQNNGV. CDR3 length: 18 amino acids. Trimming removed 2 bases at V and 0 bases at J, with 17 bases between. The CDR3: CASSLSPRQGGSYNEQFF. CDR3 nucleotide sequence: TGTGCCAGCAGCTTATCCCCTCGCCAAGGAGGCTCCTACAATGAGCAGTTCTTC.

This clone turned up a few times. The chain recombines TRBV7-2 with TRBJ1-5; 7 nucleotides line up with TRBD1. The junction had 3 bases not matched to a gene; V was cut back by 1 base and J by 3 bases. Germline V gene data show CDR1 as SGHTA and CDR2 as FQGNSA. CDR3 length: 15 amino acids. For the CDR3, the DNA is TGTGCCAGCAGCTTAGTCAGGGGGAACAATCAGCCCCAGCATTTT. Protein: CASSLVRGNNQPQHF.

Turning to this clone: The same CDR3 also results from other DNA sequences found in this sample. The rearrangement joins TRBV5-1 to TRBJ1-5; D might be TRBD1 (6 bases). Germline assignment: CDR1 SGHRS and CDR2 YFSETQ. The CDR3 runs to 14 residues. V lost 0 bases to trimming and J lost 4 bases, with 8 bases between them. This CDR3 reads CASSLEGGNQPQHF. DNA of the CDR3: TGCGCCAGCAGCTTGGAAGGGGGAAATCAGCCCCAGCATTTT.

The chain is built from TRBV7-8 and TRBJ2-1, with D uncertain. V was cut by 0 bases and J by 3 bases, with 12 bases left in between. CDR1 and CDR2 from the germline V gene are SGHVS and FQNEAQ. This CDR3 contains 16 residues. The CDR3 DNA reads TGTGCCAGCAGCTTAGCGTGGCAGGTAGTCTACAATGAGCAGTTCTTC. Translated: CASSLAWQVVYNEQFF.

The J gene is TRBJ2-1, the V gene TRBV10-3, with TRBD1 identical over 9 bases. This CDR3 comprises 14 residues. Germline lookup yields CDR1 ENHRY and CDR2 SYGVKD. The J segment lost 5 bases and the V segment lost 6 bases, leaving 5 bases of the junction unmatched. The CDR3 protein is CAISPGQGNNEQFF. CDR3 nucleotide sequence: TGTGCCATCAGCCCGGGACAGGGAAACAATGAGCAGTTCTTC.

The J gene is TRBJ1-2, the V gene TRBV3-1 (or the pseudogene TRBV3-2), with TRBD1 identical over 10 bases. In germline, CDR1 is LGHDT, CDR2 YNNKEL (reference sequence). Unmatched junction bases numbered 2, after V lost 4 bases and J lost 6 bases. CDR3 length: 13 residues. The CDR3 DNA reads as TGTGCCAGCAGCCCCGGGACAGGGGATGGCTACACCTTC. This encodes CASSPGTGDGYTF.

The table lists this clone with a count of one. The rearrangement joins TRBV5-6 to TRBJ1-3; 7 positions agree with TRBD1. Germline loops: CDR1 SGHDT, CDR2 YYEEEE. The CDR3 sequence is 13 residues long. The J segment lost 11 bases and the V segment lost 2 bases, leaving 7 bases of the junction unmatched. CDR3 bases: TGTGCCAGCAGCTTTCTTCCGGGACAGTCCATATATTTT. Its translation is CASSFLPGQSIYF.

This clone was detected once. This chain links TRBV11-2 with TRBJ2-7; 14 positions agree with TRBD2. V lost 5 bases and J lost 3; bases outside the gene matches: 9. The germline V gene encodes CDR1 SGHAT and CDR2 FQNNGV. This CDR3 contains 17 residues. CDR3 in amino acids: CASSGGLAGVGDYEQYF. CDR3 DNA sequence: TGTGCCAGCAGCGGGGGACTAGCGGGAGTAGGGGACTACGAGCAGTACTTC.

The chain combines TRBV3-1 (or the pseudogene TRBV3-2) with TRBJ1-2; D gene uncertain. The V end lost 0 bases, the J end lost 4 bases, and 9 bases lay between the germline ends. The CDR3 is 14 amino acids. The germline V gene encodes CDR1 LGHDT and CDR2 YNNKEL (reference sequence). The CDR3 DNA reads as TGTGCCAGCAGCCAAGAACAGAACCTCTATGGCTACACCTTC. Encoded protein: CASSQEQNLYGYTF.

The chain couples TRBV5-1 to TRBJ2-5; 11 positions match TRBD2. This CDR3 has 15 amino acids. Losses at the gene ends were 1 base for V and 4 bases for J; bases not matched to a gene: 3. Per germline, CDR1 SGHRS and CDR2 YFSETQ. CDR3 residues: CASSLSLAGGETQYF. Here the CDR3 DNA reads TGCGCCAGCAGCTTGAGTCTAGCGGGAGGAGAGACCCAGTACTTC.

The J gene is TRBJ1-5, the V gene TRBV2; the match to TRBD1 covers 8 bases. This CDR3 comprises 14 residues. Germline assignment: CDR1 SNHLY and CDR2 FYNNEI. V dropped 6 bases and J dropped 2; count of bases not matched to a gene: 3. The CDR3 coding sequence is TGTGCCAGCAGAGGGACAGGCGGCAATCAGCCCCAGCATTTT. It translates to CASRGTGGNQPQHF.

The rearrangement uses TRBV2 and TRBJ2-3, with D possibly matching TRBD2 (6 bases). V gave up 9 bases and J gave up 2 bases, with 18 bases separating them. Germline V gives CDR1 SNHLY, CDR2 FYNNEI. The CDR3 totals 15 residues. The CDR3 sequence is CASGAGSGFTDTQYF. CDR3 nucleotide sequence: TGTGCCAGTGGGGCGGGTAGCGGATTCACAGATACGCAGTATTTT. The entire variable domain, with the rest obtained from reference TRBV2 and TRBJ2-3, is as follows: EPEVTQTPSHQVTQMGQEVILRCVPISNHLYFYWYRQILGQKVEFLVSFYNNEISEKSEIFDDQFSVERPDGSNFTLKIRSTKLEDSAMYFCASGAGSGFTDTQYFGPGTRLTVL.

The chain has TRBV2 and TRBJ1-2; D is unresolved. The CDR3 totals 13 residues. Trimming pared 6 bases from V and 4 bases from J, leaving 12 bases between. Germline CDR1 SNHLY, CDR2 FYNNEI. CDR3 DNA sequence: TGTGCCAGCAGACCCCAGGTTCTCTATGGCTACACCTTC. Residues: CASRPQVLYGYTF.

This clone has just one count. V gene TRBV5-5 combines with J gene TRBJ2-7, with a weak D call TRBD2 (6 bases). Germline values: CDR1 SGHKS, CDR2 YYEKEE (reference sequence). Deletions cut 0 bases from V and 3 bases from J, with 10 bases between. This CDR3 spans 14 amino acids. The CDR3, as DNA: TGTGCCAGCAGCTTGGGGGTCGGGAGCTACGAGCAGTACTTC. Translated: CASSLGVGSYEQYF.

The V gene is TRBV29-1, the J gene TRBJ2-5; a possible D gene is TRBD1 (5 bases). V was cut by 3 bases and J by 5 bases, with 13 bases left in between. The germline CDR1 and CDR2 sequences are SQVTM and ANQGSEA. The CDR3 is 13 residues long. The DNA of the CDR3 is TGCAGCGTTGATCCAGGGCTTTGGGAGACCCAGTACTTC. Translated, it gives CSVDPGLWETQYF.

This clone was counted once. This rearrangement joins TRBV9 to TRBJ2-2, with a tentative D call TRBD2 (5 bases). Between the trimmed V and J ends, which lost 0 bases and 3 bases, there was a span of 9 bases. The CDR3 runs 15 residues. CDR1 is SGDLS, CDR2 YYNGEE, per germline. In nucleotides, the CDR3 is TGTGCCAGCAGCGTAGAACTAGTATACACCGGGGAGCTGTTTTTT. Translating it yields CASSVELVYTGELFF.

This clone has only one observation. The V and J genes are TRBV6-1 and TRBJ2-1; the D is unclear. The CDR3 totals 11 residues. CDR1 and CDR2 (germline): MNHNS, SASEGT. With 7 bases removed from V and 3 bases from J, the gap between germline ends came to 4 bases. In DNA form, the CDR3 reads TGTGCCAGCACAGTCTACAATGAGCAGTTCTTC. Translation: CASTVYNEQFF.

The CDR3, as DNA: TGTGCCAGCTCCCTCACAGGGATCTCTAACTATGGCTACACCTTC. This gives the protein CASSLTGISNYGYTF. J is TRBJ1-2 and V is TRBV18, with a possible D match to TRBD1 (6 bases). The CDR3 is 15 residues long. Deletions cut 6 bases from V and 0 bases from J, with 14 bases between. Germline values: CDR1 KGHSH, CDR2 LQKENI.

The chain employs TRBV7-8 and TRBJ2-2; 7 bases agree with TRBD1. Germline V gene data show CDR1 as SGHVS and CDR2 as FQNEAQ. The CDR3 extends over 16 amino acids. V lost 7 bases, J lost 2 bases, and 10 bases stayed unmatched. CDR3 bases: TGTGCCAGCACCAACGCCGGGACAGTTAACACCGGGGAGCTGTTTTTT. As protein: CASTNAGTVNTGELFF.

This clone was seen only a few times. This sequence joins TRBV6-2 or TRBV6-3 and TRBJ2-3; tentatively, D is TRBD2 (6 bases). Germline V gene sequence: CDR1 MNHEY, CDR2 SVGEGT. The CDR3 has 17 residues. The V and J ends lost 5 bases and 3 bases respectively, with 21 bases between them. CDR3 in DNA: TGTGCCAGCAGTCCCCAGTGGCGGGGTGACCTGACAGATACGCAGTATTTT. This translates into CASSPQWRGDLTDTQYF.

The chain combines TRBV2 with TRBJ2-7, with 11 bases lining up with TRBD1. The CDR3 totals 13 residues. CDR1 is SNHLY and CDR2 is FYNNEI in the germline V gene. After removal of 4 bases from V and 9 bases from J, the junction contained 5 bases not matched to a gene. The CDR3 sequence: CASSGRDRGGQYF. The CDR3 bases are TGTGCCAGCAGTGGCCGGGACAGGGGGGGGCAGTACTTC.

The chain uses TRBV5-1 and TRBJ2-5, with 9 bases lining up with TRBD2. The CDR3 has 13 residues. The junction had 3 bases not matched to a gene; V was cut back by 5 bases and J by 4 bases. CDR1 SGHRS and CDR2 YFSETQ come from the germline V gene. DNA of the CDR3: TGCGCCAGCAGGCGGGAGGGAGTAGAGACCCAGTACTTC. Its protein product is CASRREGVETQYF. The full variable domain, rest sourced from reference TRBV5-1 and TRBJ2-5, is KAGVTQTPRYLIKTRGQQVTLSCSPISGHRSVSWYQQTPGQGLQFLFEYFSETQRNKGNFPGRFSGRQFSNSRSEMNVSTLELGDSALYLCASRREGVETQYFGPGTRLLVL.

This chain connects TRBV5-1 to TRBJ1-2, with no clear D. This CDR3 has 13 residues. V was shortened by 0 bases and J by 3 bases, with 6 bases between the two germline ends. CDR1 is SGHRS, CDR2 YFSETQ, per germline. CDR3 nucleotide sequence: TGCGCCAGCAGCTTGGATCCAGACTATGGCTACACCTTC. Protein: CASSLDPDYGYTF.

The chain is built from TRBV5-1 and TRBJ1-1; 8 bases line up with TRBD1. J gave up 3 bases and V 4 bases, and 14 bases lay outside the gene matches. The CDR3 has 17 residues. The germline CDR1 and CDR2 sequences are SGHRS and YFSETQ. DNA of the CDR3: TGCGCCAGCAGCCCAGGACAGGGTAGAGGTTCGGACACTGAAGCTTTCTTT. It translates to CASSPGQGRGSDTEAFF.

This rearrangement joins TRBV3-1 (or the pseudogene TRBV3-2) to TRBJ2-3; D ambiguous. This CDR3 has 14 residues. Germline V gene sequence: CDR1 LGHDT, CDR2 YNNKEL (reference sequence). Trimming removed 4 bases from V and 0 bases from J, with 8 bases in between. The CDR3 sequence is CASSPRPSTDTQYF. The CDR3 DNA follows: TGTGCCAGCAGCCCCAGGCCCAGCACAGATACGCAGTATTTT.

V usage is TRBV27 and J usage is TRBJ2-2; D ambiguous. The CDR3 runs 13 residues. The V gene's germline CDR1 is MNHEY and CDR2 SMNVEV (reference sequence). Trimming took off 6 bases at V and 7 bases at J, with 12 bases between the two ends. The CDR3 DNA follows: TGTGCCAGCAGCTCGGGTCTCTTCGGGGAGCTGTTTTTT. It specifies CASSSGLFGELFF.

V usage is TRBV7-9 and J usage is TRBJ2-2, with D possibly being TRBD1 (6 bases). CDR3 length: 14 amino acids. Germline values: CDR1 SEHNR, CDR2 FQNEAQ (reference sequence). V shed 7 bases and J shed 5 bases, with 14 bases lying between them. The CDR3 loop reads CASNSVQGTGELFF. CDR3 DNA sequence: TGTGCCAGCAACTCTGTACAGGGAACCGGGGAGCTGTTTTTT.

This chain connects TRBV15 to TRBJ2-3; no clear D. This CDR3 has 15 residues. Trimming shortened V by 0 bases and J by 2 bases, and 9 bases separated the two germline ends. Germline CDR1 is LNHNV and CDR2 is YYDKDF (reference sequence). The CDR3 protein is CATSRDAQSTDTQYF. Here the CDR3 DNA reads TGTGCCACCAGCAGAGATGCACAGTCCACAGATACGCAGTATTTT.

This chain links TRBV7-9 with TRBJ1-4; no clear D. V shed 5 bases and J shed 5 bases, with 12 bases lying between them. The V gene's germline CDR1 is SEHNR and CDR2 FQNEAQ (reference sequence). The CDR3 runs 14 residues. Here the CDR3 DNA reads TGTGCCAGCAGCCGAGGTGTCGGAAATGAAAAACTGTTTTTT. Its protein is CASSRGVGNEKLFF.